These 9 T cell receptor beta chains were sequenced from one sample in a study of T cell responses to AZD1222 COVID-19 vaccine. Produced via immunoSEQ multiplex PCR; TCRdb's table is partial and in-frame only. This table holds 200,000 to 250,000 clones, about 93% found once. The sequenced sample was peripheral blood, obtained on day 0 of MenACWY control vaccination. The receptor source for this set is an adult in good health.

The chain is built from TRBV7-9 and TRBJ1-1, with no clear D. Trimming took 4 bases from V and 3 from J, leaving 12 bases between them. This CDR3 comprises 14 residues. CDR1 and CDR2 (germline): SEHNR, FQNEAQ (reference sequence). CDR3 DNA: TGTGCCAGCAGCTCACATGGCCGGGACACTGAAGCTTTCTTT. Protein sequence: CASSSHGRDTEAFF.

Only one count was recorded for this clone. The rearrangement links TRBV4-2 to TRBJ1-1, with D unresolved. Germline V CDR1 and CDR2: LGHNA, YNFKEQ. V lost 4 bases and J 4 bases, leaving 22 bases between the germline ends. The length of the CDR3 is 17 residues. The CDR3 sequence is CASSRENLEGFGTEAFF. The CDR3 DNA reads TGTGCCAGCAGCCGAGAAAACCTCGAAGGTTTCGGCACTGAAGCTTTCTTT.

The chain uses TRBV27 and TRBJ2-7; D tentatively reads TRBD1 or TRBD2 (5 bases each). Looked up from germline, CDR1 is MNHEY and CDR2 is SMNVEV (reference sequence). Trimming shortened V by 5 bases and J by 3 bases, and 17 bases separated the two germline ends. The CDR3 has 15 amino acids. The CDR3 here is CASSLRPGRSYEQYF. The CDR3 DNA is TGTGCCAGCAGTCTTCGCCCGGGACGGAGCTACGAGCAGTACTTC.

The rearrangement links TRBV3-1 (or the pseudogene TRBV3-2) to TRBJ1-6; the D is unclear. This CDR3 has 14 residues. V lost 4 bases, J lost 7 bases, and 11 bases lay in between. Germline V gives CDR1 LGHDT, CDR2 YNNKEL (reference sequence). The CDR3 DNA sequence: TGTGCCAGCAGCCCGGGCCTAAAGAATTCACCCCTCCACTTT. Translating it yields CASSPGLKNSPLHF.

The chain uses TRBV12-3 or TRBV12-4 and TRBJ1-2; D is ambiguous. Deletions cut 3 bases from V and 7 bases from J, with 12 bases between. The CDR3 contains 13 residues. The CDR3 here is CASSLDVGGGYTF. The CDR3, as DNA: TGTGCCAGCAGTTTGGACGTTGGCGGTGGCTACACCTTC.

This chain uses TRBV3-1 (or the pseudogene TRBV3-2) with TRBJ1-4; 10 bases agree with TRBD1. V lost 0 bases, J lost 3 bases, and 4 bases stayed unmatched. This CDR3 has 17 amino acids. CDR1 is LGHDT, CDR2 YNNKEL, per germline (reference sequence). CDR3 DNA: TGTGCCAGCAGCCAAGACCGGGACAGGGGATCTAATGAAAAACTGTTTTTT. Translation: CASSQDRDRGSNEKLFF.

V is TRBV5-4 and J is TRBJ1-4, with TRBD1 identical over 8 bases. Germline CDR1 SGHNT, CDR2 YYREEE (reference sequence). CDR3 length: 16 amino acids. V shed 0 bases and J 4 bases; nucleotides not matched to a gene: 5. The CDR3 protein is CASSLAPQGGNEKLFF. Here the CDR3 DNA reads TGTGCCAGCAGCTTGGCCCCACAGGGGGGTAATGAAAAACTGTTTTTT.

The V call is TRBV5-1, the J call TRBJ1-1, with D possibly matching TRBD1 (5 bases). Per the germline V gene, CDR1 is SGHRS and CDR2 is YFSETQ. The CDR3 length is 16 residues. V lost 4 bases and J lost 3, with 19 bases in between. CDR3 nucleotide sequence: TGCGCCAGCAGCCCTAATCCGGGGGGTCAGGACACTGAAGCTTTCTTT. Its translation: CASSPNPGGQDTEAFF.

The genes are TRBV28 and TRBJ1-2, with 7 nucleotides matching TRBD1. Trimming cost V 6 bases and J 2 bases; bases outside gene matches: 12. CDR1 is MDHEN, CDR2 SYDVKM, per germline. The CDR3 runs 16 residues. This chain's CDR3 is CASRIPPGQRNYGYTF. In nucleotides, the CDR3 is TGTGCCAGCAGGATCCCCCCGGGACAGAGGAACTATGGCTACACCTTC.